This T cell receptor beta chain came from a study of shared T cell receptors in the human thymus. The CDR3 spans 16 residues. Per germline, CDR1 KGHSH and CDR2 LQKENI. Trimming at V came to 2 bases and at J to 3 bases, leaving 6 bases not matched to a gene. Some clones are missing from TCRdb's copy, which holds only in-frame ones; the method was immunoSEQ multiplex PCR. The table records 700,000 to 750,000 clones, 70% to 90% of them present only once. These data were likewise used in another study, on human thymus T cells. This second report adds: Among the donors, all were healthy Finnish infants having corrective surgery for congenital heart defects. Thymic resections from corrective heart surgery supplied the tissue.

V usage is TRBV18 and J usage is TRBJ1-4, with 7 bases identical to TRBD1. Sequenced input: thymocytes. This TCR came from a girl under two years old with a congenital heart defect. CDR3 in amino acids: CASSPSTGEANEKLFF. As DNA, the CDR3 is TGTGCCAGCTCACCATCAACAGGGGAAGCTAATGAAAAACTGTTTTTT.